This TCR beta chain was captured in a study of cytomegalovirus exposure and HLA in healthy donors. Study-wide points: The availability of immune exposure information extended only to CMV serostatus.

CDR3 length: 14 residues. CDR1 is MGHDK, CDR2 SYGVNS, per germline. V was trimmed by 3 bases and J by 4 bases, leaving 12 bases between them. PCR primers comprised 60 Vbeta and 13 Jbeta primers. Data came from immunoSEQ multiplex PCR; TCRdb stores just in-frame clones and leaves some out. The sample records fewer than 70,000 clones, 73% being singletons. This clone was found once. Its matching antigen is unknown. Source material: PBMCs. The V gene is TRBV25-1, the J gene TRBJ2-5, with D unresolved. The sequence was collected from a middle-aged man in good health and CMV-seronegative. The CDR3 loop is CASSDHSWAETQYF. The CDR3 region has the DNA TGTGCCAGCAGTGACCACTCATGGGCAGAGACCCAGTACTTC.